These T cell receptor beta chains were read from a single sample in a study of blood T cell repertoires in COVID-19. Here immunoSEQ multiplex PCR was the method, and the copy in TCRdb shows in-frame clones only, minus some. The sample contains about 280,000 clones, 82% of which appear only once. Sequencing used PBMCs or T cells enriched from blood (not recorded which). These receptors all stem from a man aged 35 to 55 who had been exposed to COVID-19. Both conserved end residues are part of each CDR3. Each record gives: clone size, D gene, J gene, V gene, CDR3 protein, CDR3 DNA. The D gene is left open where the match is weak. Clone size is stated in some rows and not others, as once, few, many or a class when expanded.

>-|TRBD1|TRBJ1-2|TRBV28
CASSSSGGVDYGYTF
TGTGCCAGCAGTTCGTCAGGGGGCGTCGACTATGGCTACACCTTC
>-|TRBD2|TRBJ2-3|TRBV5-1
CASVYLASGIGDTQYF
TGCGCCAGCGTCTATTTGGCTAGCGGGATTGGGGATACGCAGTATTTT
>once|-|TRBJ2-3|TRBV24-1
CATSEEAGGITDTQYF
TGTGCCACCAGTGAGGAAGCAGGGGGGATCACAGATACGCAGTATTTT
>-|-|TRBJ1-1|TRBV10-1
CASSVNKDSFSRTEAFF
TGCGCCAGCAGTGTTAATAAGGACAGCTTTTCCCGGACTGAAGCTTTCTTT
>-|TRBD2|TRBJ2-3|TRBV7-3
CASSWTSERTDTQYF
TGTGCCAGCAGCTGGACTAGCGAGCGCACAGATACGCAGTATTTT
>-|TRBD2|TRBJ2-7|TRBV9
CASSTSGGYEQYF
TGTGCCAGCAGTACTAGCGGGGGCTACGAGCAGTACTTC
>-|-|TRBJ2-1|TRBV30
CAWWVPGLPYNEQFF
TGTGCCTGGTGGGTTCCGGGACTCCCCTACAATGAGCAGTTCTTC
>few|-|TRBJ2-5|TRBV5-5
CASKLLITGSFQETQYF
TGTGCCAGCAAGCTTCTTATTACAGGGTCCTTCCAAGAGACCCAGTACTTC
>-|TRBD1|TRBJ1-2|TRBV27
CASTAIDRVPNYGYTF
TGTGCCAGCACCGCCATTGACAGGGTCCCTAACTATGGCTACACCTTC
>-|-|TRBJ2-2|TRBV5-8
CASSLDATGLGGELFF
TGTGCCAGCAGCTTGGACGCTACAGGGTTAGGCGGAGAGCTGTTTTTT
>-|TRBD1|TRBJ1-4|TRBV25-1
CASSASGGISLFF
TGTGCCAGCAGTGCCTCAGGGGGGATATCACTGTTTTTT
>-|TRBD2|TRBJ2-1|TRBV9
CASSVGTSGRGGEQFF
TGTGCCAGCAGCGTAGGGACTAGCGGGAGGGGAGGTGAGCAGTTCTTC